Sequencing of this T cell receptor (beta chain) was carried out in a study of blood T cell repertoires in COVID-19. Overall study: Sources were T cells, B-cell-depleted T cells, or PBMCs; the material itself was cDNA or gDNA.

The CDR3 consists of 15 residues. J lost 12 bases, V lost 5 bases, and 10 bases had no gene match. Germline CDR1 reads WNHNN; CDR2 reads SYGVQD (reference sequence). Original analysis: Amplification from reference gene primers served as the basis for estimated nucleated cell counts. Produced via immunoSEQ multiplex PCR; TCRdb's table is partial and in-frame only. The V and J calls and the clone size are those of that table, but D and trimming were determined from the DNA. The profile shows 150,000 to 200,000 clones, about 89% of them singletons. The chain recombines TRBV10-1 with TRBJ2-1; the match to TRBD2 covers 13 bases. The TCR comes from a man between 65 and 85 years old with acute or convalescent COVID-19. Specimen: peripheral blood. CDR3 loop: CASSPGLAGVIGQFF. The CDR3 DNA reads TGCGCCAGCAGTCCCGGACTAGCGGGAGTCATCGGGCAGTTCTTC.